These 26 T cell receptor beta chains came from one sample sequenced in a study of shared clonotypes between healthy human individuals. The repertoire was sequenced with immunoSEQ multiplex PCR; TCRdb's copy has only in-frame clones and lacks some. The table lists hundreds of thousands of clones, approximately 96% of them singletons. The naive CD8 fraction comprised CD45RO-negative cells positively selected for CCR7 and excluded terminally differentiated effector memory CD45RA+ cells. The specimen sequenced was naive CD8+ T cells sorted from blood. The receptor set was obtained from a woman aged 25 to 39 in good health.

This rearrangement joins TRBV5-8 to TRBJ1-5, with 7 bases lining up with TRBD1. Germline V CDR1 and CDR2: SGHTS, YDEGEE. The CDR3 sequence is 13 residues long. The trim removed 4 bases at V and 9 bases at J, leaving 7 bases unmatched. The CDR3 loop is CASSPQGLGPQHF. CDR3 nucleotide sequence: TGTGCCAGCAGCCCACAGGGGCTAGGGCCCCAGCATTTT.

V and J are TRBV7-6 and TRBJ2-7; 7 nucleotides align to TRBD1. The J segment lost 1 base and the V segment lost 5 bases, leaving 11 bases of the junction unmatched. Germline loops: CDR1 SGHVS, CDR2 FNYEAQ. This CDR3 is built from 16 residues. The CDR3 spells CASSPSDRNPSYEQYF. CDR3 DNA: TGTGCCAGCAGCCCCTCGGACAGGAACCCTTCCTACGAGCAGTACTTC. Using reference TRBV7-6 and TRBJ2-7 for the parts outside the CDR3, the full variable domain is GAGVSQSPRYKVTKRGQDVALRCDPISGHVSLYWYRQALGQGPEFLTYFNYEAQQDKSGLPNDRFSAERPEGSISTLTIQRTEQRDSAMYRCASSPSDRNPSYEQYFGPGTRLTVT.

The rearrangement uses TRBV28 and TRBJ1-4; the D is unclear. Germline CDR1 and CDR2: MDHEN and SYDVKM. Trimming took 5 bases from V and 7 from J, leaving 14 bases between them. The CDR3 contains 14 residues. DNA for the CDR3: TGTGCCAGCAGTGCCGAGGGTTATAGTGAAAAACTGTTTTTT. As protein: CASSAEGYSEKLFF.

The CDR3 bases are TGTGCCAGTTCCGACCGCCAGGGGCGGACTGAAGCTTTCTTT. Protein sequence: CASSDRQGRTEAFF. The chain carries TRBV19 and TRBJ1-1; D is perhaps TRBD1 (6 bases). CDR1 is LNHDA and CDR2 is SQIVND in the germline V gene (reference sequence). V was clipped by 8 bases and J by 5 bases, with 18 bases between them. This CDR3 region has 14 residues. The whole variable domain, filled in from reference TRBV19 and TRBJ1-1, reads DGGITQSPKYLFRKEGQNVTLSCEQNLNHDAMYWYRQDPGQGLRLIYYSQIVNDFQKGDIAEGYSVSREKKESFPLTVTSAQKNPTAFYLCASSDRQGRTEAFFGQGTRLTVV.

The chain joins TRBV20-1 to TRBJ1-1; no clear D gene. The CDR3 consists of 11 residues. The V and J ends lost 5 bases and 3 bases respectively, with 7 bases between them. Germline CDR1 reads DFQATT; CDR2 reads SNEGSKA (reference sequence). The chain's CDR3 is CSAQEDTEAFF. CDR3 DNA: TGCAGTGCTCAAGAGGACACTGAAGCTTTCTTT.

The gene calls are TRBV13 and TRBJ2-7; TRBD2 aligns across 9 bases. The junction had 11 bases not matched to a gene; V was cut back by 5 bases and J by 9 bases. The germline CDR1 and CDR2 sequences are PRHDT and FYEKMQ (reference sequence). The CDR3 loop spans 14 amino acids. This CDR3 reads CASSEGLAIGGQYF. CDR3 nucleotide sequence: TGTGCCAGCAGCGAGGGACTAGCAATAGGGGGGCAGTACTTC.

The V gene is TRBV5-4, the J gene TRBJ2-3; 11 bases align to TRBD2. This CDR3 is 16 amino acids long. Trimming cost V 2 bases and J 3 bases; bases outside gene matches: 5. Germline V gene sequence: CDR1 SGHNT, CDR2 YYREEE (reference sequence). The CDR3 nucleotides read TGTGCCAGCAGCTTAGTTACTAGCGGGAGTACAGATACGCAGTATTTT. Amino acids: CASSLVTSGSTDTQYF.

About this clone itself: Other DNA sequences within the sample encode an identical CDR3. V gene TRBV27 combines with J gene TRBJ1-1; D perhaps matches TRBD1 (5 bases). CDR1 MNHEY and CDR2 SMNVEV come from the germline V gene (reference sequence). The V end was cut by 6 bases, the J end by 1 base, with 12 bases between. The CDR3 contains 14 residues. The CDR3 loop reads CASRILQGNTEAFF. The CDR3 region has the DNA TGTGCCAGCAGAATACTCCAGGGGAACACTGAAGCTTTCTTT.

The rearrangement joins TRBV30 to TRBJ1-3; D gene uncertain. V was pared by 2 bases and J by 4 bases, with 6 bases between. CDR3 length: 12 residues. CDR1 is GTSNPN and CDR2 is SVGIG in the germline V gene (reference sequence). The CDR3 region is CAWSSVGNTIYF. The CDR3 DNA reads TGTGCCTGGAGTTCGGTGGGAAACACCATATATTTT.

The chain combines TRBV7-2 with TRBJ2-1; the D is unclear. From germline, CDR1 is SGHTA and CDR2 FQGNSA. The CDR3 is 13 residues long. Trimming left V 1 base short and J 9 bases short, with 10 bases between. The CDR3: CASSLVSSGEQFF. In DNA, the CDR3 is TGTGCCAGCAGCTTAGTTAGTTCAGGTGAGCAGTTCTTC.

This chain connects TRBV29-1 to TRBJ2-5; no reliable D call. The better agreement between TRBJ2-7 and the DNA end casts doubt on the J call. Germline CDR1 and CDR2: SQVTM and ANQGSEA. The CDR3 totals 11 residues. The CDR3 reads CSVNYGIEQYF. For the CDR3, the DNA is TGCAGCGTTAACTATGGGATCGAGCAGTACTTC.

The chain couples TRBV5-4 to TRBJ2-7, with D possibly TRBD1 on 5 matching bases. V dropped 0 bases and J dropped 3 bases, with 7 bases sitting between them. CDR1 SGHNT and CDR2 YYREEE come from the germline V gene (reference sequence). The CDR3 spans 13 residues. As DNA, the CDR3 is TGTGCCAGCAGCTTGGGACAGAGCTACGAGCAGTACTTC. Protein sequence: CASSLGQSYEQYF.

The chain is built from TRBV7-2 and TRBJ2-2; D might be TRBD2 (6 bases). Germline V CDR1 and CDR2: SGHTA, FQGNSA. This CDR3 is 18 amino acids long. Trimming pared 1 base from V and 0 bases from J, leaving 15 bases between. CDR3 protein: CASSLGWAREPNTGELFF. In DNA, the CDR3 is TGTGCCAGCAGCTTAGGGTGGGCGCGGGAACCGAACACCGGGGAGCTGTTTTTT.

This clone was found once. This chain uses TRBV13 with TRBJ2-5; no clear D gene. The CDR3 consists of 13 residues. Trimming stripped 3 bases from V and 2 bases from J, with 7 bases between. Per germline, CDR1 PRHDT and CDR2 FYEKMQ (reference sequence). CDR3 in DNA: TGTGCCAGCAGCTTGGAACCTCAAGAGACCCAGTACTTC. This sequence encodes CASSLEPQETQYF.

This sequence joins TRBV15 and TRBJ2-2; 9 bases map to TRBD1. Trimming at V came to 5 bases and at J to 5 bases, leaving 6 bases not matched to a gene. This CDR3 is built from 15 residues. CDR1 LNHNV and CDR2 YYDKDF come from the germline V gene (reference sequence). The CDR3 spells CATSPGQGRTGELFF. CDR3 DNA: TGTGCCACCAGCCCCGGACAGGGGCGGACCGGGGAGCTGTTTTTT.

This chain connects TRBV11-2 to TRBJ2-1; D gene ambiguous. CDR3 length: 10 amino acids. Trimming left V 9 bases short and J 10 bases short, with 10 bases between. Germline CDR1 and CDR2: SGHAT and FQNNGV. This CDR3 reads CASKGWEQFF. Written as DNA, the CDR3 is TGTGCCAGTAAAGGTTGGGAGCAGTTCTTC.

The V and J genes are TRBV19 and TRBJ2-7; D is unclear. Germline V CDR1 and CDR2: LNHDA, SQIVND (reference sequence). This CDR3 region has 13 residues. The V end lost 7 bases, the J end lost 7 bases, and 17 bases lay between the germline ends. The CDR3 loop reads CASTHPTPREQYF. The CDR3 bases are TGTGCCAGTACCCACCCCACCCCCCGGGAGCAGTACTTC. The full variable domain, in which reference TRBV19 and TRBJ2-7 provide the parts outside the CDR3, is DGGITQSPKYLFRKEGQNVTLSCEQNLNHDAMYWYRQDPGQGLRLIYYSQIVNDFQKGDIAEGYSVSREKKESFPLTVTSAQKNPTAFYLCASTHPTPREQYFGPGTRLTVT.

J is TRBJ1-1 and V is TRBV27; D is uncertain. Germline V lookup: CDR1 MNHEY, CDR2 SMNVEV (reference sequence). The CDR3 sequence is 14 residues long. The V end was cut by 1 base, the J end by 1 base, with 7 bases between. The CDR3 loop reads CASSLLNKNTEAFF. The CDR3 DNA reads TGTGCCAGCAGTTTATTGAATAAGAACACTGAAGCTTTCTTT.

This clone was found once. This chain connects TRBV25-1 to TRBJ2-7; TRBD1 matches at 7 bases. From germline, CDR1 is MGHDK and CDR2 SYGVNS. The CDR3 loop spans 13 amino acids. Trimming at V came to 1 base and at J to 6 bases, leaving 3 bases not matched to a gene. CDR3 sequence reads: CASSEWTGGEQYF. In DNA, the CDR3 is TGTGCCAGCAGTGAATGGACAGGCGGCGAGCAGTACTTC.

As regards this clone: The junction does not match germline at one end; this may be a read error. This chain uses TRBV28 with TRBJ2-7; TRBD2 aligns across 9 bases. The germline gives CDR1 MDHEN, CDR2 SYDVKM. The CDR3 consists of 15 residues. CDR3 amino acids: CASSPALAGSYGQYF. CDR3 coding DNA: TGTGCCAGCAGTCCCGCCCTAGCGGGGTCCTACGGGCAGTACTTC. Filled out from reference TRBV28 and TRBJ2-7, the complete variable domain reads DVKVTQSSRYLVKRTGEKVFLECVQDMDHENMFWYRQDPGLGLRLIYFSYDVKMKEKGDIPEGYSVSREKKERFSLILESASTNQTSMYLCASSPALAGSYGQYFGPGTRLTVT.

This rearrangement joins TRBV7-9 to TRBJ2-4; no firm D call. The CDR3 extends over 12 amino acids. Germline V gives CDR1 SEHNR, CDR2 FQNEAQ (reference sequence). Trimming took off 3 bases at V and 13 bases at J, with 13 bases between the two ends. CDR3 in DNA: TGTGCCAGCAGCTTTGACCCCCGGAGCCAGTACTTC. It is translated as CASSFDPRSQYF.

The J gene is TRBJ2-4, the V gene TRBV7-8, with 12 bases that match TRBD2. CDR1 is SGHVS, CDR2 FQNEAQ, per germline. After removal of 1 base from V and 9 bases from J, the junction contained 19 bases not matched to a gene. This CDR3 contains 20 residues. Here the CDR3 reads CASSLVLAGGPSSLISIQYF. The CDR3, as DNA: TGTGCCAGCAGCTTAGTTCTAGCGGGAGGGCCCTCATCCTTAATTTCCATTCAGTACTTC.

V is TRBV30 and J is TRBJ2-1; no definite D call. V lost 3 bases, J lost 9 bases, and 15 bases lay in between. The CDR3 is 13 residues long. Germline V CDR1 and CDR2: GTSNPN, SVGIG (reference sequence). The CDR3 DNA sequence: TGTGCCTGGAGGGACGGCGGAGCCTTTGAGCAGTTCTTC. Translation: CAWRDGGAFEQFF.

The V call is TRBV7-9, the J call TRBJ1-1; D unresolved. V was cut by 5 bases and J by 2 bases, with 9 bases left in between. Germline V CDR1 and CDR2: SEHNR, FQNEAQ (reference sequence). The CDR3 has 13 amino acids. CDR3 loop: CASSNPLNTEAFF. In nucleotides, the CDR3 is TGTGCCAGCAGCAACCCGTTAAACACTGAAGCTTTCTTT.

Points on this clone: At the DNA level, this CDR3 is encoded by other sequences in the same sample as well. This sequence joins TRBV19 and TRBJ2-2; D is ambiguous. V lost 1 base and J lost 7, with 4 bases in between. Germline assignment: CDR1 LNHDA and CDR2 SQIVND (reference sequence). The CDR3 runs to 12 residues. CDR3 protein: CASSIGFGELFF. In nucleotides, the CDR3 is TGTGCCAGTAGTATAGGGTTCGGGGAGCTGTTTTTT.

This chain links TRBV4-1 with TRBJ1-1; D unresolved. The germline V and J ends were trimmed by 1 base and 0 bases, with 6 bases remaining between them. The CDR3 covers 14 residues. Germline values: CDR1 MGHRA, CDR2 YSYEKL. CDR3 in amino acids: CASSQVGVNTEAFF. The CDR3 DNA reads TGCGCCAGCAGCCAAGTAGGAGTGAACACTGAAGCTTTCTTT.